This TCR beta chain was sequenced in a study of blood T cell repertoires in COVID-19. Background on the study: PBMCs, B-cell-depleted T cells, or T cells provided the cDNA or gDNA that made up the material.

In the authors' methods: Nucleated cell counts were estimated from reference gene primer amplification. Here immunoSEQ multiplex PCR was the method, and the copy in TCRdb shows in-frame clones only, minus some. The D gene and trimming were derived from the DNA, and the V and J assignments and clone size from that table. The sample carries hundreds of thousands of clones, 88% recorded once. Seattle participants joined during active infection and were tracked over time. Germline CDR1 reads SGHAT; CDR2 reads FQNNGV. This CDR3 has 12 amino acids. Trimming removed 6 bases from V and 11 bases from J, with 15 bases in between. Only a few counts were recorded for this clone.

The chain carries TRBV11-2 and TRBJ2-3, with D possibly being TRBD2 (6 bases). The sequence was collected from a woman aged 65 to 85 with COVID-19, enrolled during active disease. Material for sequencing was peripheral blood. CDR3 protein: CASSYITSLQYF. The DNA for the CDR3 is TGTGCCAGCAGTTACATAACTAGCTTGCAGTATTTT.